These 7 T cell receptor beta chains were all obtained from the same sample, sequenced in a study of cytomegalovirus exposure and HLA in healthy donors. Here immunoSEQ multiplex PCR was the method, and the copy in TCRdb shows in-frame clones only, minus some. The table records some 170,000 clones, roughly nine tenths of them present only once. Sequencing was performed on PBMCs. The receptors originated from a young man in good health and CMV-seropositive.

This clone was seen just once. The chain carries TRBV9 and TRBJ1-1; TRBD1 matches 12 bases. This CDR3 spans 16 amino acids. Germline trimming cut 3 bases from V and 5 bases from J; bases unmatched to any gene: 8. Germline V gives CDR1 SGDLS, CDR2 YYNGEE. The CDR3: CASSALGQGASTEAFF. The CDR3 coding sequence is TGTGCCAGCAGCGCCTTGGGACAGGGGGCGTCGACTGAAGCTTTCTTT.

This clone was picked up a small number of times. CDR3 DNA: TGTGCCAGCAGCCAGAGCGGGGGTTTTACAGATACGCAGTATTTT. Translating it yields CASSQSGGFTDTQYF. The chain carries TRBV7-9 and TRBJ2-3, with 8 bases fitting TRBD2. The CDR3 contains 15 residues. Per the germline V gene, CDR1 is SEHNR and CDR2 is FQNEAQ (reference sequence). V lost 5 bases, J lost 3 bases, and 7 bases stayed unmatched.

This CDR3 is CASSKETGGRVDTQYF. The CDR3 DNA reads as TGCGCCAGCAGCAAGGAGACAGGGGGTAGGGTAGATACGCAGTATTTT. The chain carries TRBV5-1 and TRBJ2-3; TRBD1 matches at 9 bases. The CDR3 loop spans 16 amino acids. V was pared by 4 bases and J by 5 bases, with 11 bases of the junction left unmatched. Germline CDR1 is SGHRS and CDR2 is YFSETQ.

V usage is TRBV12-5 and J usage is TRBJ2-3; perhaps TRBD2 as D (5 bases). The length of the CDR3 is 11 residues. Germline V gives CDR1 LGHNT, CDR2 FRNRAP. Between the trimmed V and J ends, which lost 7 bases and 9 bases, there was a span of 11 bases. CDR3 region: CASEGARTQYF. The DNA for the CDR3 is TGTGCTAGTGAGGGAGCGCGAACGCAGTATTTT.

The CDR3 loop is CASQFTSGNTIYF. CDR3 sequence (DNA): TGTGCCAGCCAGTTCACCTCTGGAAACACCATATATTTT. V and J are TRBV19 and TRBJ1-3; no clear D. Germline V gene data show CDR1 as LNHDA and CDR2 as SQIVND (reference sequence). Trimming took off 9 bases at V and 0 bases at J, with 9 bases between the two ends. This CDR3 has 13 amino acids.

The chain has TRBV30 and TRBJ2-3; 10 bases align to TRBD2. The V segment lost 6 bases and the J segment 3 bases; nucleotides outside the gene matches: 12. This CDR3 is built from 16 residues. Germline CDR1 reads GTSNPN; CDR2 reads SVGIG (reference sequence). The CDR3 reads CACSTSGAQLTDTQYF. CDR3 nucleotide sequence: TGTGCCTGTTCTACTAGCGGGGCGCAGCTTACAGATACGCAGTATTTT. Complete variable domain (other parts from reference TRBV30 and TRBJ2-3): SQTIHQWPATLVQPVGSPLSLECTVEGTSNPNLYWYRQAAGRGLQLLFYSVGIGQISSEVPQNLSASRPQDRQFILSSKKLLLSDSGFYLCACSTSGAQLTDTQYFGPGTRLTVL.

This sequence joins TRBV27 and TRBJ2-5; D possibly corresponds to TRBD1 (5 bases). The germline V gene encodes CDR1 MNHEY and CDR2 SMNVEV (reference sequence). This CDR3 spans 13 amino acids. V was pared by 4 bases and J by 7 bases, with 13 bases between. CDR3 nucleotide sequence: TGTGCCAGCAGTTGGACACCAAAGAGGACCCAGTACTTC. Translation: CASSWTPKRTQYF.